This TCR beta chain was identified during a study of CD8 T cells in ankylosing spondylitis. Study findings and constraints: Disease-associated clones were reportedly significantly overrepresented in matched ankylosing spondylitis synovial fluid.

The CDR3 totals 16 residues. Unmatched junction bases numbered 3, after V lost 1 base and J lost 2 bases. The germline CDR1 and CDR2 sequences are SEHNR and FQNEAQ (reference sequence). TCRdb independently ran MiXCR on the 5' RACE reads; one entry per CDR3 protein. The data contain approximately 140,000 distinct CDR3 sequences, 40% to 50% of them singletons. Turning to this clonotype: Antigen specificity is unknown.

The V gene is TRBV7-9, the J gene TRBJ2-3, with TRBD2 matching over 10 bases. The TCR sequence derives from a male donor with ankylosing spondylitis. Sequencing was carried out using synovial fluid, either unsorted or a sorted T cell fraction (not recorded which). The chain's CDR3 is CASSLVAGGDTDTQYF. CDR3 bases: TGTGCCAGCAGCTTAGTAGCGGGGGGTGACACAGATACGCAGTATTTT.